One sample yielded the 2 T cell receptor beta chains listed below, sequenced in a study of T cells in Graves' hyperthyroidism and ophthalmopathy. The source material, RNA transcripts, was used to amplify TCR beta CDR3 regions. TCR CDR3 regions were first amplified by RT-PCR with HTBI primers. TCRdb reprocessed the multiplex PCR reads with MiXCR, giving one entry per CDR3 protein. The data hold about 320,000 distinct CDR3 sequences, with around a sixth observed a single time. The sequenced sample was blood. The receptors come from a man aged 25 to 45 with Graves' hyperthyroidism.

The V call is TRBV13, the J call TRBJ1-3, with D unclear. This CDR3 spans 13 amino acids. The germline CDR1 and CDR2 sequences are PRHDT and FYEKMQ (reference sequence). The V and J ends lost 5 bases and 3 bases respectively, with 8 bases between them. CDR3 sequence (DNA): TGTGCCAGCAGCGTGGGCCTTGGAAACACCATATATTTT. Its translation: CASSVGLGNTIYF.

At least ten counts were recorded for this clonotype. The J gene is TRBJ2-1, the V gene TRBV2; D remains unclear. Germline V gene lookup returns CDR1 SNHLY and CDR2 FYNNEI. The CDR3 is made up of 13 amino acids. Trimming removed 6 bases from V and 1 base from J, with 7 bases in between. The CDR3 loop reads CASRGLSYNEQFF. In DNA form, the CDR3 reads TGTGCCAGCAGGGGTTTGTCCTACAATGAGCAGTTCTTC. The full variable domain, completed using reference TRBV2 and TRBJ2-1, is EPEVTQTPSHQVTQMGQEVILRCVPISNHLYFYWYRQILGQKVEFLVSFYNNEISEKSEIFDDQFSVERPDGSNFTLKIRSTKLEDSAMYFCASRGLSYNEQFFGPGTRLTVL.